These 26 T cell receptor beta chains originate from one sample sequenced in a study of OX40 agonist ivuxolimab in advanced cancers. The method behind the library was the immunoSEQ multiplex PCR assay. Not all clones reach the TCRdb copy of this immuneACCESS table, which keeps in-frame sequences only. Checked studies attribute under half of the gap to unresolved V genes and leave the rest unexplained. Across this sample there are around 68,000 clones, with roughly 85% seen only once. The ten largest account for roughly 15% of the sample. The sequencing used CD4+ or CD8+ T cells sorted from blood, collected in a trial of the OX40 agonist ivuxolimab. The receptors here all came from an adult with an advanced solid tumor such as melanoma, head and neck, liver or kidney cancer.

V is TRBV29-1 and J is TRBJ1-1; 7 bases are shared with TRBD1. Germline assignment: CDR1 SQVTM and CDR2 ANQGSEA. The CDR3 runs 11 residues. The trim removed 3 bases at V and 8 bases at J, leaving 3 bases unmatched. This CDR3 reads CSVDRGAEAFF. The CDR3 coding sequence is TGCAGCGTTGACAGGGGGGCCGAAGCTTTCTTT.

The chain joins TRBV11-2 to TRBJ2-1, with 8 bases fitting TRBD2. The CDR3 has 15 residues. J lost 10 bases, V lost 7 bases, and 15 bases had no gene match. Germline CDR1 SGHAT, CDR2 FQNNGV. The CDR3 region has the DNA TGTGCCAGCATCACCCTCCCGGGGACTAGTGGCGAGCAGTTCTTC. Amino acids: CASITLPGTSGEQFF.

V and J are TRBV19 and TRBJ1-5, with a possible D match to TRBD1 (6 bases). Germline-derived CDR1 and CDR2 are LNHDA and SQIVND (reference sequence). This CDR3 spans 16 amino acids. Trimming shortened V by 3 bases and J by 6 bases, and 18 bases separated the two germline ends. Written as DNA, the CDR3 is TGTGCCAGTAGTATTAGATTGGCCAGGGGAAGTCAGCCCCAGCATTTT. Translated: CASSIRLARGSQPQHF.

In DNA, the CDR3 is TGTGCCAGCAGCACGGACAGGGAACAGCCCCAGCATTTT. This encodes CASSTDREQPQHF. The gene calls are TRBV6-5 and TRBJ1-5; 8 nucleotides agree with TRBD1. CDR1 and CDR2 from the germline V gene are MNHEY and SVGAGI. V trimming: 6 bases; J trimming: 7 bases; junction bases outside the gene matches: 5. This CDR3 spans 13 amino acids.

The gene calls are TRBV28 and TRBJ2-1; possibly TRBD2 for D (6 bases). In germline, CDR1 is MDHEN, CDR2 SYDVKM. V was clipped by 5 bases and J by 7 bases, with 21 bases between them. The CDR3 runs 16 residues. The CDR3 loop reads CASSPGTRRFTNEQFF. CDR3 DNA: TGTGCCAGCAGTCCCGGGACTCGTAGGTTTACAAATGAGCAGTTCTTC.

The chain joins TRBV5-4 to TRBJ1-6, with 9 bases fitting TRBD1. The V segment lost 4 bases and the J segment 7 bases; nucleotides outside the gene matches: 6. CDR3 length: 15 amino acids. Germline lookup yields CDR1 SGHNT and CDR2 YYREEE (reference sequence). The CDR3 DNA reads as TGTGCCAGCAGCCGCTCGGGACAGGGAAATTCACCCCTCCACTTT. This sequence encodes CASSRSGQGNSPLHF.

At least ten counts were recorded for this clone. The genes are TRBV4-1 and TRBJ1-2; the D gene is possibly TRBD1 (6 bases). This CDR3 is built from 17 residues. V gave up 1 base and J gave up 4 bases, with 19 bases separating them. Germline CDR1 reads MGHRA; CDR2 reads YSYEKL. Written as DNA, the CDR3 is TGCGCCAGCAGCCAAGGGGTCGCGGGGGCCCGGGGCTATGGCTACACCTTC. Translating it yields CASSQGVAGARGYGYTF.

V gene TRBV2 combines with J gene TRBJ2-3; D gene ambiguous. Per germline, CDR1 SNHLY and CDR2 FYNNEI. The V and J ends lost 3 bases and 2 bases respectively, with 9 bases between them. The CDR3 is made up of 14 amino acids. For the CDR3, the DNA is TGTGCCAGCAGTGATGGCAGTACCACAGATACGCAGTATTTT. Amino acids: CASSDGSTTDTQYF.

The V and J genes are TRBV6-6 and TRBJ2-5, with 7 bases that match TRBD1. The CDR3 is 14 amino acids. V was clipped by 2 bases and J by 3 bases; unmatched bases: 3. CDR1 and CDR2 from the germline V gene are MNHNY and SVGAGI (reference sequence). Here the CDR3 reads CASSYPGTEETQYF. CDR3 DNA: TGTGCCAGCAGTTACCCCGGGACAGAAGAGACCCAGTACTTC.

This clone has a single count. This chain connects TRBV5-1 to TRBJ2-1; perhaps D is TRBD1 or TRBD2 (5 bases each). Trimming removed 4 bases from V and 9 bases from J, with 17 bases in between. Germline V gene sequence: CDR1 SGHRS, CDR2 YFSETQ. The CDR3 length is 14 residues. CDR3 DNA: TGCGCCAGCAGCCTAGGACACGTAGCGAGTGAGCAGTTCTTC. Translating it yields CASSLGHVASEQFF.

V gene TRBV19 combines with J gene TRBJ2-4; D possibly matches TRBD1 or TRBD2 (6 bases each). This CDR3 is 17 amino acids long. CDR1 LNHDA and CDR2 SQIVND come from the germline V gene (reference sequence). V lost 3 bases to trimming and J lost 0 bases, with 15 bases between them. The CDR3, as DNA: TGTGCCAGTAGTATGGGGGGCGGGCAGCTAGCCAAAAACATTCAGTACTTC. Residues: CASSMGGGQLAKNIQYF.

V usage is TRBV6-1 and J usage is TRBJ2-1; 8 nucleotides line up with TRBD2. The CDR3 has 15 residues. In germline, CDR1 is MNHNS, CDR2 SASEGT. V shed 4 bases, J shed 7 bases, and the junction held 9 bases outside the gene matches. CDR3 amino acids: CASSVAAGEENEQFF. CDR3 DNA: TGTGCCAGCAGTGTAGCAGCGGGAGAGGAAAATGAGCAGTTCTTC.

This chain uses TRBV5-6 with TRBJ2-1, with a weak D call TRBD2 (6 bases). From germline, CDR1 is SGHDT and CDR2 YYEEEE. V was shortened by 5 bases and J by 2 bases, with 11 bases between the two germline ends. This CDR3 has 14 amino acids. The CDR3: CASRPGLAYNEQFF. The CDR3 coding sequence is TGTGCCAGCAGACCGGGACTTGCCTACAATGAGCAGTTCTTC. Full variable domain (outside the CDR3, taken from reference TRBV5-6 and TRBJ2-1): DAGVTQSPTHLIKTRGQQVTLRCSPKSGHDTVSWYQQALGQGPQFIFQYYEEEERQRGNFPDRFSGHQFPNYSSELNVNALLLGDSALYLCASRPGLAYNEQFFGPGTRLTVL.

The V and J genes are TRBV7-9 and TRBJ1-1; D call uncertain. The germline V gene encodes CDR1 SEHNR and CDR2 FQNEAQ (reference sequence). The CDR3 runs to 15 residues. With 5 bases removed from V and 6 bases from J, the gap between germline ends came to 19 bases. CDR3 region: CASSPQGWENAEAFF. Here the CDR3 DNA reads TGTGCCAGCAGCCCCCAAGGGTGGGAGAATGCTGAAGCTTTCTTT. Filled out from reference TRBV7-9 and TRBJ1-1, the complete variable domain reads DTGVSQNPRHKITKRGQNVTFRCDPISEHNRLYWYRQTLGQGPEFLTYFQNEAQLEKSRLLSDRFSAERPKGSFSTLEIQRTEQGDSAMYLCASSPQGWENAEAFFGQGTRLTVV.

V gene TRBV11-2 combines with J gene TRBJ2-2; D is possibly TRBD2 (6 bases). This CDR3 region has 16 residues. Germline-derived CDR1 and CDR2 are SGHAT and FQNNGV. With 1 base removed from V and 0 bases from J, the gap between germline ends came to 9 bases. Here the CDR3 DNA reads TGTGCCAGCAGCTTAGTCCTAGCGTCGAACACCGGGGAGCTGTTTTTT. As protein: CASSLVLASNTGELFF.

As for this clone: One junction end disagrees with the germline gene, perhaps due to a read error. V gene TRBV7-7 combines with J gene TRBJ2-5, with 7 bases aligning to TRBD1. From germline, CDR1 is SSHAT and CDR2 FNYEAQ (reference sequence). This CDR3 spans 13 amino acids. The DNA of the CDR3 is TGTGCTAGCAGCTCGACAGGGCGAGGGACCCAGTACTTC. Its protein product is CASSSTGRGTQYF.

This chain connects TRBV18 to TRBJ2-5, with 7 bases lining up with TRBD2. Germline V gene sequence: CDR1 KGHSH, CDR2 LQKENI. Unmatched junction bases numbered 9, after V lost 2 bases and J lost 3 bases. This CDR3 is 16 amino acids long. In nucleotides, the CDR3 is TGTGCCAGCTCACCATTGGCGGGAGTTTCCAAAGAGACCCAGTACTTC. This sequence encodes CASSPLAGVSKETQYF.

V usage is TRBV11-2 and J usage is TRBJ2-1, with a possible D match to TRBD1 (5 bases). The CDR3 is 14 amino acids. In germline, CDR1 is SGHAT, CDR2 FQNNGV. Trimming left V 3 bases short and J 4 bases short, with 10 bases between. CDR3 region: CASSLPGQYNEQFF. DNA for the CDR3: TGTGCCAGCAGCTTGCCAGGGCAATACAATGAGCAGTTCTTC.

This clone was detected only once. The chain uses TRBV6-5 and TRBJ2-1; D unresolved. The CDR3 contains 11 residues. The ends were cut back, 6 bases at V and 8 bases at J, with 8 bases in the middle. The germline V gene encodes CDR1 MNHEY and CDR2 SVGAGI. In DNA form, the CDR3 reads TGTGCCAGCAGGACCCTAGATGAGCAGTTCTTC. Encoded protein: CASRTLDEQFF.

This clone has a handful of counts. The chain links TRBV28 to TRBJ2-5; 7 bases map to TRBD2. V lost 6 bases and J lost 4; bases outside the gene matches: 14. From germline, CDR1 is MDHEN and CDR2 SYDVKM. The CDR3 contains 16 residues. The CDR3 sequence is CASRASSGQGRETQYF. CDR3 bases: TGTGCCAGCAGAGCCTCTAGCGGCCAGGGCAGAGAGACCCAGTACTTC. Combining the CDR3 with reference TRBV28 and TRBJ2-5 gives the whole variable domain DVKVTQSSRYLVKRTGEKVFLECVQDMDHENMFWYRQDPGLGLRLIYFSYDVKMKEKGDIPEGYSVSREKKERFSLILESASTNQTSMYLCASRASSGQGRETQYFGPGTRLLVL.

The chain couples TRBV6-5 to TRBJ1-2; 7 bases fit TRBD1. There are 15 residues in the CDR3. The V gene end was trimmed by 10 bases and the J gene end by 4 bases; junction bases not matched to a gene: 15. Germline V CDR1 and CDR2: MNHEY, SVGAGI. CDR3 sequence: CAIKALNRGPYGYTF. CDR3 nucleotide sequence: TGTGCCATCAAGGCCCTCAACAGGGGTCCCTATGGCTACACCTTC.

This clone came up a few times. This rearrangement joins TRBV5-4 to TRBJ1-4; TRBD1 matches at 8 bases. With 4 bases clipped from V and 4 bases from J, the junction kept 12 bases outside the gene matches. Germline CDR1 and CDR2: SGHNT and YYREEE (reference sequence). CDR3 length: 17 residues. The CDR3 protein is CASSLVPGQALNEKLFF. CDR3 DNA sequence: TGTGCCAGCAGCCTCGTCCCGGGACAGGCTCTTAATGAAAAACTGTTTTTT.

This clone was observed at least ten times. The chain employs TRBV10-1 and TRBJ2-7, with D perhaps TRBD2 (5 bases). The V gene lost 3 bases and the J gene lost 5 bases, with 14 bases spanning the gap. CDR1 is WNHNN and CDR2 is SYGVQD in the germline V gene (reference sequence). The CDR3 has 14 amino acids. DNA for the CDR3: TGCGCCAGCAGTGATCTGAGGGCCCCCCACGAGCAGTACTTC. Its protein is CASSDLRAPHEQYF.

This clone is a singleton in its sample. The genes are TRBV2 and TRBJ2-2, with 11 bases identical to TRBD2. The V gene's germline CDR1 is SNHLY and CDR2 FYNNEI. The CDR3 extends over 16 amino acids. V lost 7 bases to trimming and J lost 4 bases; unmatched junction nucleotides: 8. CDR3 in amino acids: CASTIRLAGITGELFF. The CDR3 region has the DNA TGTGCCAGCACCATAAGACTAGCGGGAATCACCGGGGAGCTGTTTTTT. The full variable domain, its missing parts supplied by reference TRBV2 and TRBJ2-2, is EPEVTQTPSHQVTQMGQEVILRCVPISNHLYFYWYRQILGQKVEFLVSFYNNEISEKSEIFDDQFSVERPDGSNFTLKIRSTKLEDSAMYFCASTIRLAGITGELFFGEGSRLTVL.

The chain is built from TRBV5-1 and TRBJ2-3; the D gene could be TRBD1 or TRBD2 (5 bases each). The V end lost 5 bases, the J end lost 1 base, and 14 bases lay between the germline ends. Germline lookup yields CDR1 SGHRS and CDR2 YFSETQ. CDR3 size: 15 residues. The CDR3 region is CASRPQGVRTDTQYF. The CDR3, as DNA: TGCGCCAGCAGACCCCAGGGAGTTCGCACAGATACGCAGTATTTT.

V usage is TRBV11-2 and J usage is TRBJ2-7; perhaps TRBD2 as D (7 bases). This CDR3 comprises 18 residues. In germline, CDR1 is SGHAT, CDR2 FQNNGV. The ends were cut back, 1 base at V and 0 bases at J, with 19 bases in the middle. CDR3 DNA: TGTGCCAGCAGCTTAGTGATAGGGAGCGGGACAAGCTCCTACGAGCAGTACTTC. This gives the protein CASSLVIGSGTSSYEQYF.